This T cell receptor (beta chain) was retrieved from a study of T cell changes during pregnancy in multiple sclerosis. Libraries were prepared by immunoSEQ multiplex PCR; TCRdb keeps only in-frame clonotypes and omits some of them. This table holds fewer than 150,000 clones, 96% found once. This specimen consisted of peripheral blood, obtained after pregnancy. The source is a female donor with multiple sclerosis, enrolled in a pregnancy study.

DNA for the CDR3: TGTGCCAGCAATGGGGGCCGGGGAGGCTACACCTTC. Translated: CASNGGRGGYTF. This sequence joins TRBV5-6 and TRBJ1-2; weak D call: TRBD1 (6 bases). This CDR3 is built from 12 residues. The germline CDR1 and CDR2 sequences are SGHDT and YYEEEE. The V and J ends lost 6 bases and 8 bases respectively, with 14 bases between them.